Each of the 11 T cell receptor beta chains below was sequenced from the same sample in a study of blood T cell repertoires in COVID-19. The method was immunoSEQ multiplex PCR; TCRdb's version includes in-frame clones alone and lacks a portion of them. The profile shows about 280,000 clones, approximately 82% of them singletons. Sequencing was carried out using PBMCs or T cells enriched from blood (not recorded which). These TCRs come from a man between 35 and 55 years old who had been exposed to COVID-19.

The chain employs TRBV19 and TRBJ2-3; D perhaps matches TRBD2 (6 bases). Per germline, CDR1 LNHDA and CDR2 SQIVND (reference sequence). Trimming removed 7 bases at V and 2 bases at J, with 25 bases between. The CDR3 is 18 residues long. Written as DNA, the CDR3 is TGTGCCAGTAACAAAGGCGAGGAGGATAGCGGATACACAGATACGCAGTATTTT. Protein: CASNKGEEDSGYTDTQYF.

This clone occurred a few times. The chain carries TRBV19 and TRBJ1-5, with 8 bases fitting TRBD1. V shed 11 bases, J shed 4 bases, and the junction held 13 bases outside the gene matches. Germline V gene lookup returns CDR1 LNHDA and CDR2 SQIVND (reference sequence). CDR3 length: 15 residues. CDR3 bases: TGTGCCGGGGGCGCGGGCAGGGGGCTAAATCAGCCCCAGCATTTT. Encoded protein: CAGGAGRGLNQPQHF.

The chain is built from TRBV29-1 and TRBJ2-3; possibly TRBD2 for D (5 bases). The V and J ends lost 4 bases and 1 base respectively, with 12 bases between them. CDR3 length: 14 amino acids. Germline lookup yields CDR1 SQVTM and CDR2 ANQGSEA. The CDR3 protein is CSVAGTTRTDTQYF. In DNA, the CDR3 is TGCAGCGTTGCGGGAACAACCCGCACAGATACGCAGTATTTT.

The gene calls are TRBV6-6 and TRBJ1-5, with 7 nucleotides matching TRBD1. The CDR3 length is 13 residues. The V segment lost 6 bases and the J segment 5 bases; nucleotides outside the gene matches: 4. Per the germline V gene, CDR1 is MNHNY and CDR2 is SVGAGI (reference sequence). The CDR3, as DNA: TGTGCCAGCAGAGACAGGGACGATCAGCCCCAGCATTTT. This encodes CASRDRDDQPQHF.

The CDR3 sequence: CATRESAGAEELFF. CDR3 coding DNA: TGTGCCACCCGAGAGAGTGCAGGCGCAGAGGAGCTGTTTTTT. This chain links TRBV24-1 with TRBJ2-2; D gene unclear. The CDR3 runs to 14 residues. Trimming took off 9 bases at V and 10 bases at J, with 20 bases between the two ends. From germline, CDR1 is KGHDR and CDR2 SFDVKD.

V usage is TRBV4-1 and J usage is TRBJ1-1, with 7 bases lining up with TRBD1. Germline V CDR1 and CDR2: MGHRA, YSYEKL. Trimming removed 0 bases from V and 4 bases from J; junction bases left unmatched: 2. The CDR3 extends over 14 amino acids. The CDR3 sequence is CASSQEQGTTEAFF. CDR3 nucleotides: TGCGCCAGCAGCCAAGAACAGGGGACCACTGAAGCTTTCTTT.

The chain employs TRBV5-1 and TRBJ1-5; 10 nucleotides align to TRBD1. There are 17 residues in the CDR3. Germline-derived CDR1 and CDR2 are SGHRS and YFSETQ. V was clipped by 4 bases and J by 5 bases; unmatched bases: 12. Here the CDR3 DNA reads TGCGCCAGCAGCCCTCGAGGACAGGGGGAGGAGGATCAGCCCCAGCATTTT. Residues: CASSPRGQGEEDQPQHF.

This chain links TRBV19 with TRBJ2-7; 8 nucleotides line up with TRBD2. V dropped 5 bases and J dropped 4; count of bases not matched to a gene: 7. CDR3 length: 14 amino acids. Germline lookup yields CDR1 LNHDA and CDR2 SQIVND (reference sequence). The CDR3 region has the DNA TGTGCCAGTAGTGATCGGGGGGGTCTTTACGAGCAGTACTTC. It encodes CASSDRGGLYEQYF.

The V gene is TRBV4-1, the J gene TRBJ2-1, with TRBD2 matching over 8 bases. Germline assignment: CDR1 MGHRA and CDR2 YSYEKL. Trimming cost V 7 bases and J 1 base; bases outside gene matches: 6. CDR3 size: 15 residues. DNA of the CDR3: TGCGCCAGCAAACCCGGGGGGGGTTCCTACAATGAGCAGTTCTTC. Its translation is CASKPGGGSYNEQFF.

In DNA, the CDR3 is TGTGCCAGTAACGCAGGTTTTCGGCGAAACACCATATATTTT. This translates into CASNAGFRRNTIYF. This sequence joins TRBV19 and TRBJ1-3; D call uncertain. Deletions cut 7 bases from V and 5 bases from J, with 15 bases between. The V gene's germline CDR1 is LNHDA and CDR2 SQIVND (reference sequence). The CDR3 runs 14 residues.

V is TRBV25-1 and J is TRBJ2-3; TRBD2 agrees at 10 bases. J gave up 8 bases and V 4 bases, and 3 bases lay outside the gene matches. There are 13 residues in the CDR3. Germline V gene lookup returns CDR1 MGHDK and CDR2 SYGVNS. CDR3 nucleotide sequence: TGTGCCAGCAGTGCCAGCGGGGGGGGTACGCAGTATTTT. Protein sequence: CASSASGGGTQYF.